The 29 T cell receptor beta chains below were found in one sample sequenced in a study of blood T cell repertoires in COVID-19. Here immunoSEQ multiplex PCR was the method, and the copy in TCRdb shows in-frame clones only, minus some. The sample lists under 85,000 clones; 84% were seen once. Sequenced sample: peripheral blood. The origin of the receptors is a man aged 50 to 60 with acute or convalescent COVID-19.

V is TRBV7-9 and J is TRBJ2-1; 11 nucleotides agree with TRBD2. The CDR3 is 14 residues long. Trimming cost V 4 bases and J 6 bases; bases outside gene matches: 2. Per the germline V gene, CDR1 is SEHNR and CDR2 is FQNEAQ (reference sequence). The CDR3 coding sequence is TGTGCCAGCAGCTCGGGACTAGCGGTCAATGAGCAGTTCTTC. Residues: CASSSGLAVNEQFF.

This chain uses TRBV7-2 with TRBJ2-7; D ambiguous. The CDR3 loop spans 15 amino acids. V shed 1 base and J shed 6 bases, with 16 bases lying between them. Germline V CDR1 and CDR2: SGHTA, FQGNSA. This CDR3 is CASSLVTGYQPEQYF. CDR3 bases: TGTGCCAGCAGCTTAGTTACGGGTTATCAGCCCGAGCAGTACTTC.

The CDR3 nucleotides are TGTGCCAGCAGCTTAGTTCGCCAGCGAGGTGAGCAGTTCTTC. Translated: CASSLVRQRGEQFF. The rearrangement uses TRBV7-2 and TRBJ2-1, with D uncertain. CDR1 is SGHTA, CDR2 FQGNSA, per germline. The germline V and J ends were trimmed by 1 base and 9 bases, with 13 bases remaining between them. The CDR3 spans 14 residues.

V gene TRBV5-1 combines with J gene TRBJ1-1; 7 nucleotides align to TRBD1. This CDR3 spans 15 amino acids. The junction had 7 bases not matched to a gene; V was cut back by 0 bases and J by 5 bases. Per the germline V gene, CDR1 is SGHRS and CDR2 is YFSETQ. The chain's CDR3 is CASSLDPGGQTEAFF. The DNA for the CDR3 is TGCGCCAGCAGCTTGGATCCAGGGGGGCAGACTGAAGCTTTCTTT.

The J gene is TRBJ1-2, the V gene TRBV7-9; D is possibly TRBD1 (6 bases). Germline V gene sequence: CDR1 SEHNR, CDR2 FQNEAQ (reference sequence). This CDR3 has 13 residues. Trimming stripped 2 bases from V and 6 bases from J, with 10 bases between. The CDR3 sequence is CASSLTGQDGYTF. CDR3 DNA: TGTGCCAGCAGCTTAACGGGACAAGATGGCTACACCTTC.

This clone was detected only once. V is TRBV15 and J is TRBJ1-6, with D uncertain. This CDR3 contains 15 residues. The germline V gene encodes CDR1 LNHNV and CDR2 YYDKDF (reference sequence). Between the trimmed V and J ends, which lost 1 base and 7 bases, there was a span of 11 bases. The CDR3 region is CATSRVRAGNSPLHF. Written as DNA, the CDR3 is TGTGCCACCAGCAGAGTGAGGGCGGGAAATTCACCCCTCCACTTT.

The chain uses TRBV29-1 and TRBJ2-1, with no clear D. V was clipped by 2 bases and J by 8 bases, with 10 bases between them. The CDR3 has 12 residues. Per germline, CDR1 SQVTM and CDR2 ANQGSEA. The CDR3 here is CSVELGPDEQFF. Here the CDR3 DNA reads TGCAGCGTTGAACTAGGTCCCGATGAGCAGTTCTTC.

The chain carries TRBV24-1 and TRBJ2-7; 10 nucleotides align to TRBD1. The CDR3 is 15 amino acids. With V trimmed by 4 bases and J by 3 bases, 5 bases remained unmatched. Per the germline V gene, CDR1 is KGHDR and CDR2 is SFDVKD. DNA of the CDR3: TGTGCCACCAGTGACCCAGGACAGGGGGGCTACGAGCAGTACTTC. Protein product: CATSDPGQGGYEQYF.

The chain carries TRBV5-4 and TRBJ2-5; TRBD1 aligns across 7 bases. The V and J ends lost 4 bases and 9 bases, in that order; junction bases with no gene match: 6. This CDR3 region has 12 residues. Germline CDR1 is SGHNT and CDR2 is YYREEE (reference sequence). Here the CDR3 reads CASSPDRAAQYF. The DNA for the CDR3 is TGTGCCAGCAGCCCCGACAGGGCAGCCCAGTACTTC.

The gene calls are TRBV7-2 and TRBJ1-2, with 8 positions matching TRBD1. The CDR3 loop spans 13 amino acids. The V gene's germline CDR1 is SGHTA and CDR2 FQGNSA. The J segment lost 6 bases and the V segment lost 5 bases, leaving 5 bases of the junction unmatched. CDR3 protein: CASSPDRGDGYTF. The CDR3 DNA reads TGTGCCAGCAGCCCTGACAGGGGAGATGGCTACACCTTC. The entire variable domain, with the rest obtained from reference TRBV7-2 and TRBJ1-2, is as follows: GAGVSQSPSNKVTEKGKDVELRCDPISGHTALYWYRQSLGQGLEFLIYFQGNSAPDKSGLPSDRFSAERTGGSVSTLTIQRTQQEDSAVYLCASSPDRGDGYTFGSGTRLTVV.

The chain is built from TRBV5-5 and TRBJ1-3; the D is unclear. The CDR3 has 15 amino acids. The germline V gene has CDR1 SGHKS and CDR2 YYEKEE (reference sequence). V shed 0 bases and J shed 0 bases, with 7 bases lying between them. The CDR3 is CASSLAVLSGNTIYF. DNA of the CDR3: TGTGCCAGCAGCTTGGCAGTCCTCTCTGGAAACACCATATATTTT.

The sample holds a few counts of this clone. V and J are TRBV6-2 or TRBV6-3 and TRBJ2-7; D unclear. Trimming left V 4 bases short and J 2 bases short, with 18 bases between. Germline CDR1 MNHEY, CDR2 SVGEGT. The CDR3 has 16 residues. Written as DNA, the CDR3 is TGTGCCAGCAGTTCCCAGATGAGACACGTACCCTACGAGCAGTACTTC. This encodes CASSSQMRHVPYEQYF.

V and J are TRBV10-3 and TRBJ2-7, with 9 positions matching TRBD2. Germline CDR1 ENHRY, CDR2 SYGVKD. This CDR3 is 13 amino acids long. V trimming: 6 bases; J trimming: 3 bases; junction bases outside the gene matches: 3. The CDR3, as DNA: TGTGCCATCAGGGTAGCGGGAGACTACGAGCAGTACTTC. This sequence encodes CAIRVAGDYEQYF.

CDR3 loop: CASSTAGTGDNEQFF. The DNA of the CDR3 is TGTGCCAGCAGTACAGCCGGGACAGGGGACAATGAGCAGTTCTTC. The genes are TRBV6-2 or TRBV6-3 and TRBJ2-1; 10 bases are shared with TRBD1. Trimming removed 5 bases from V and 5 bases from J; junction bases left unmatched: 6. The germline CDR1 and CDR2 sequences are MNHEY and SVGEGT. This CDR3 comprises 15 residues.

V is TRBV3-1 (or the pseudogene TRBV3-2) and J is TRBJ1-6, with D perhaps TRBD1 (5 bases). The germline V gene has CDR1 LGHDT and CDR2 YNNKEL (reference sequence). V was trimmed by 2 bases and J by 0 bases, leaving 14 bases between them. This CDR3 is built from 18 residues. CDR3 in amino acids: CASSQRSGAVSYNSPLHF. CDR3 DNA sequence: TGTGCCAGCAGCCAAAGGAGTGGGGCTGTCTCCTATAATTCACCCCTCCACTTT.

The chain has TRBV18 and TRBJ2-1; the match to TRBD2 covers 11 bases. Looked up from germline, CDR1 is KGHSH and CDR2 is LQKENI. Trimming removed 4 bases from V and 4 bases from J; junction bases left unmatched: 3. The length of the CDR3 is 15 residues. The CDR3, as DNA: TGTGCCAGCTCACGGCTAGCGGGGGGATACAATGAGCAGTTCTTC. Its protein is CASSRLAGGYNEQFF.

This sequence joins TRBV6-5 and TRBJ2-1, with 7 bases identical to TRBD1. This CDR3 region has 15 residues. Germline CDR1 MNHEY, CDR2 SVGAGI. The J segment lost 1 base and the V segment lost 5 bases, leaving 5 bases of the junction unmatched. CDR3 sequence: CASSTPRGSYNEQFF. The CDR3, as DNA: TGTGCCAGCAGTACCCCCAGGGGGTCCTACAATGAGCAGTTCTTC.

DNA of the CDR3: TGTGCCAGCAGCTTAGGGACAGCTAAAGAGACCCAGTACTTC. Encoded protein: CASSLGTAKETQYF. This sequence joins TRBV7-2 and TRBJ2-5, with TRBD1 as a possible D gene (6 bases). The germline V gene has CDR1 SGHTA and CDR2 FQGNSA. Trimming cost V 1 base and J 3 bases, with 9 bases left between them. The CDR3 has 14 amino acids.

The genes are TRBV7-9 and TRBJ2-5; TRBD2 is a possible D gene (5 bases). The V end was cut by 5 bases, the J end by 5 bases, with 12 bases between. This CDR3 contains 13 residues. Germline loops: CDR1 SEHNR, CDR2 FQNEAQ (reference sequence). The CDR3 sequence: CASSRGQVETQYF. The CDR3, as DNA: TGTGCCAGCAGCCGAGGGCAAGTTGAGACCCAGTACTTC.

The rearrangement links TRBV19 to TRBJ2-7; TRBD1 matches 8 bases. CDR3 length equals 14 residues. The germline V gene has CDR1 LNHDA and CDR2 SQIVND (reference sequence). V shed 2 bases and J 2 bases; nucleotides not matched to a gene: 2. CDR3 sequence reads: CASSIQGAAYEQYF. CDR3 DNA: TGTGCCAGTAGTATACAGGGGGCCGCCTACGAGCAGTACTTC.

V gene TRBV2 combines with J gene TRBJ1-6; D not certain. The germline V gene encodes CDR1 SNHLY and CDR2 FYNNEI. The CDR3 is 14 residues long. V was trimmed by 3 bases and J by 10 bases, leaving 13 bases between them. The CDR3 spells CASSEQRAGSPLHF. CDR3 DNA sequence: TGTGCCAGCAGTGAGCAGAGGGCGGGATCACCCCTCCACTTT.

The V gene is TRBV28, the J gene TRBJ2-5; tentatively, D is TRBD2 (5 bases). V dropped 8 bases and J dropped 7 bases, with 14 bases sitting between them. CDR1 and CDR2 from the germline V gene are MDHEN and SYDVKM. The CDR3 spans 12 residues. Here the CDR3 reads CASQLFRGTQYF. The CDR3 bases are TGTGCCAGCCAGCTTTTCCGGGGGACCCAGTACTTC.

This clone was detected only a few times. This chain connects TRBV5-5 to TRBJ2-5, with TRBD2 matching 10 bases. Germline-derived CDR1 and CDR2 are SGHKS and YYEKEE (reference sequence). The CDR3 runs to 15 residues. Trimming at V came to 1 base and at J to 1 base, leaving 1 base not matched to a gene. As DNA, the CDR3 is TGTGCCAGCAGCTTGACTAGCGGGGCCCAAGAGACCCAGTACTTC. Its translation is CASSLTSGAQETQYF. Combining the CDR3 with reference TRBV5-5 and TRBJ2-5 gives the whole variable domain DAGVTQSPTHLIKTRGQQVTLRCSPISGHKSVSWYQQVLGQGPQFIFQYYEKEERGRGNFPDRFSARQFPNYSSELNVNALLLGDSALYLCASSLTSGAQETQYFGPGTRLLVL.

The chain combines TRBV5-1 with TRBJ1-2; TRBD1 might be the D (5 bases). Trimming took off 4 bases at V and 3 bases at J, with 16 bases between the two ends. From germline, CDR1 is SGHRS and CDR2 YFSETQ. The CDR3 has 15 residues. CDR3 sequence: CASSPGTPRDYGYTF. The CDR3, as DNA: TGCGCCAGCAGCCCCGGGACTCCGAGGGACTATGGCTACACCTTC.

There are a few counts of this clone. This chain's CDR3 is CASSLSPSGGRAEAFF. CDR3 nucleotide sequence: TGTGCCAGCAGTTTATCCCCGTCAGGGGGTCGGGCTGAAGCTTTCTTT. This chain uses TRBV28 with TRBJ1-1; 7 positions agree with TRBD1. The V gene end was trimmed by 1 base and the J gene end by 6 bases; junction bases not matched to a gene: 11. This CDR3 contains 16 residues. CDR1 and CDR2 (germline): MDHEN, SYDVKM.

V is TRBV30 and J is TRBJ2-3; D unresolved. The V and J ends lost 0 bases and 1 base respectively, with 5 bases between them. The CDR3 is 13 residues long. CDR1 is GTSNPN and CDR2 is SVGIG in the germline V gene (reference sequence). CDR3 protein: CAWSVPGTDTQYF. The DNA of the CDR3 is TGTGCCTGGAGTGTACCGGGCACAGATACGCAGTATTTT.

CDR3 sequence: CASSVGGGPDTQYF. In DNA form, the CDR3 reads TGTGCCAGCAGCGTAGGGGGGGGGCCTGATACGCAGTATTTT. The genes are TRBV9 and TRBJ2-3; D might be TRBD2 (7 bases). The CDR3 is made up of 14 amino acids. CDR1 SGDLS and CDR2 YYNGEE come from the germline V gene. Trimming left V 0 bases short and J 6 bases short, with 11 bases between. Based on the CDR3 plus reference TRBV9 and TRBJ2-3, the full variable domain is DSGVTQTPKHLITATGQRVTLRCSPRSGDLSVYWYQQSLDQGLQFLIQYYNGEERAKGNILERFSAQQFPDLHSELNLSSLELGDSALYFCASSVGGGPDTQYFGPGTRLTVL.

This clone was counted a few times. The chain joins TRBV4-3 to TRBJ2-1, with 12 bases lining up with TRBD1. The ends lost 0 bases at V and 9 bases at J; junction bases unmatched: 9. The length of the CDR3 is 17 residues. Germline V gene lookup returns CDR1 LGHNA and CDR2 YSLEER. CDR3: CASSQDLPGQGAIEQFF. The CDR3, as DNA: TGCGCCAGCAGCCAAGACTTACCGGGACAGGGGGCGATTGAGCAGTTCTTC.

The chain combines TRBV19 with TRBJ1-2; D is possibly TRBD1 (5 bases). There are 14 residues in the CDR3. The ends were cut back, 7 bases at V and 0 bases at J, with 12 bases in the middle. Germline V gene sequence: CDR1 LNHDA, CDR2 SQIVND (reference sequence). In DNA form, the CDR3 reads TGTGCCAGTACCGACAGCCGTCCTAACTATGGCTACACCTTC. It specifies CASTDSRPNYGYTF.